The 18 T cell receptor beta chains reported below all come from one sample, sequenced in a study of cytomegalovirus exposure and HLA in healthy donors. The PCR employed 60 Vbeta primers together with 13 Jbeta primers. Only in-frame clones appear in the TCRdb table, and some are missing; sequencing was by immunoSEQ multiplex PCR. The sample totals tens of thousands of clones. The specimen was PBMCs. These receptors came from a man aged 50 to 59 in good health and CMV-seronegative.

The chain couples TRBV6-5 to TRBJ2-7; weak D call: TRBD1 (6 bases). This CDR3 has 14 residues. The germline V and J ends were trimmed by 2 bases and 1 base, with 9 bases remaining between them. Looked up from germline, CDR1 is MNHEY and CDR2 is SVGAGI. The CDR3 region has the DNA TGTGCCAGCAGTTACGCACAGGGTTCCTACGAGCAGTACTTC. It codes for CASSYAQGSYEQYF.

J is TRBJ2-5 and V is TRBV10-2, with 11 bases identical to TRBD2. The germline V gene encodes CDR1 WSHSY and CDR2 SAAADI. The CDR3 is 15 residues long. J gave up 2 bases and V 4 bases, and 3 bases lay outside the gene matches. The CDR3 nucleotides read TGCGCCAGCAGTGCTAGCGGGGGGTTACAAGAGACCCAGTACTTC. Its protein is CASSASGGLQETQYF.

The CDR3, as DNA: TGTGCCAGCAGCGTAGGAAAAGCGGACCGGGAGGAAGCTTTCTTT. Translating gives CASSVGKADREEAFF. The rearrangement links TRBV9 to TRBJ1-1; D call uncertain. Trimming removed 0 bases from V and 8 bases from J, with 17 bases in between. The CDR3 runs 15 residues. Germline lookup yields CDR1 SGDLS and CDR2 YYNGEE.

The CDR3 here is CASSFLQGSPQHF. The CDR3 bases are TGTGCCAGCAGTTTTCTACAGGGCAGCCCCCAGCATTTT. The chain is built from TRBV27 and TRBJ1-5; maybe TRBD1 (6 bases). The V end lost 3 bases, the J end lost 10 bases, and 13 bases lay between the germline ends. CDR1 MNHEY and CDR2 SMNVEV come from the germline V gene (reference sequence). CDR3 length: 13 residues.

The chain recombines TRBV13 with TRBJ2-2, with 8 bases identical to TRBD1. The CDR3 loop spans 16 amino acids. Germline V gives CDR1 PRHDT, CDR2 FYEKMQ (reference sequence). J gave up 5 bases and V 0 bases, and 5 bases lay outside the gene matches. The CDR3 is CASSLGLRGRTGELFF. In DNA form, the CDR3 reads TGTGCCAGCAGCTTAGGCCTCAGGGGGCGGACCGGGGAGCTGTTTTTT. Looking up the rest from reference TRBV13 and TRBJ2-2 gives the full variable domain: AAGVIQSPRHLIKEKRETATLKCYPIPRHDTVYWYQQGPGQDPQFLISFYEKMQSDKGSIPDRFSAQQFSDYHSELNMSSLELGDSALYFCASSLGLRGRTGELFFGEGSRLTVL.

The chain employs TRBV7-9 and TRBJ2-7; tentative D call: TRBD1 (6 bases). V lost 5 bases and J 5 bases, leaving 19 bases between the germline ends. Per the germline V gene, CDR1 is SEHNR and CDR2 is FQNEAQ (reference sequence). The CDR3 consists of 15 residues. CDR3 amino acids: CASSPRTAHIDEQYF. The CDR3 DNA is TGTGCCAGCAGCCCACGGACAGCCCATATCGACGAGCAGTACTTC.

CDR3 region: CATVPAGQTYEQYF. Written as DNA, the CDR3 is TGTGCCACCGTACCTGCTGGACAGACCTACGAGCAGTACTTC. The chain recombines TRBV21-1 with TRBJ2-7; the table's D call, TRBD1, was not checked against the DNA. TRBV21-1 is tagged as a pseudogene. The CDR3 length is 14 residues.

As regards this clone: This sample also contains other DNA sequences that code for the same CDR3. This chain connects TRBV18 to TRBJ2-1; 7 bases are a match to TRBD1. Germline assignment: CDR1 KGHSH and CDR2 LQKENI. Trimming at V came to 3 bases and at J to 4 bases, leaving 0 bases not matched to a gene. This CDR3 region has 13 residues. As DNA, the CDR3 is TGTGCCAGCTCACCGGGACAGTACAATGAGCAGTTCTTC. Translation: CASSPGQYNEQFF.

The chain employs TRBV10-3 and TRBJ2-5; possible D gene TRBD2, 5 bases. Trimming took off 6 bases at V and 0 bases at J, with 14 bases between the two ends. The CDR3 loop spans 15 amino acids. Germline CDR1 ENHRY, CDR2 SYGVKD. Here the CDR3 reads CAIRNNREDQETQYF. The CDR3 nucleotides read TGTGCCATCAGGAATAACCGGGAAGACCAAGAGACCCAGTACTTC.

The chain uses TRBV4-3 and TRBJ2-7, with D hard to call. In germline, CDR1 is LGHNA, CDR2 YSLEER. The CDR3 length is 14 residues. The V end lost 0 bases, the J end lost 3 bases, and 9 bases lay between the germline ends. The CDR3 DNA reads TGCGCCAGCAGCCAAGACTACCTAATCTACGAGCAGTACTTC. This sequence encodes CASSQDYLIYEQYF.

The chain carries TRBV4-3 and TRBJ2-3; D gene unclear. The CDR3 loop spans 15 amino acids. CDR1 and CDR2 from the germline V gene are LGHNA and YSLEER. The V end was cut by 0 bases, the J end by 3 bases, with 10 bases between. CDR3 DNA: TGCGCCAGCAGCCAAGACCGGAGAAGGACAGATACGCAGTATTTT. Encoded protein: CASSQDRRRTDTQYF.

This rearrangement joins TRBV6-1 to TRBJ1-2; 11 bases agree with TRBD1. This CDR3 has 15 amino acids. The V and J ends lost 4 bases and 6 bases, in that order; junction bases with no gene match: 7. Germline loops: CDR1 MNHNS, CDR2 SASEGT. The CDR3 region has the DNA TGTGCCAGCAGTGGTAGGGACAGGGGGGCAGATGGCTACACCTTC. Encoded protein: CASSGRDRGADGYTF.

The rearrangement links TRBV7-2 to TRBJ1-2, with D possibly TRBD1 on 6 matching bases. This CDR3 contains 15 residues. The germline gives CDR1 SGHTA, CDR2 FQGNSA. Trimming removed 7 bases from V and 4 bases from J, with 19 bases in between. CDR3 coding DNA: TGTGCCAGCACAGAGGGGGGGGCTCTAGTCTATGGCTACACCTTC. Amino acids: CASTEGGALVYGYTF.

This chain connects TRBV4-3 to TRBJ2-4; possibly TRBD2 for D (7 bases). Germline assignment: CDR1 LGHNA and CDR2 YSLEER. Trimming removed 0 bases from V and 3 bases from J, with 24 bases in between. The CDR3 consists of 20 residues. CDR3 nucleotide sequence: TGCGCCAGCAGCCAAGAAAAAGGGTGGGGGGGCTTTATGGACAAAAACATTCAGTACTTC. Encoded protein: CASSQEKGWGGFMDKNIQYF.

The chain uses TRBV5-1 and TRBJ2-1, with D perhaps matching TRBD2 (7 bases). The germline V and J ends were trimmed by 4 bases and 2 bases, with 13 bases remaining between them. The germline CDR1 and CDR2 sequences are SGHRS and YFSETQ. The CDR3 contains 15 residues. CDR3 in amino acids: CASSRGGQTYNEQFF. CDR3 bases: TGCGCCAGCAGCCGCGGGGGCCAAACCTACAATGAGCAGTTCTTC.

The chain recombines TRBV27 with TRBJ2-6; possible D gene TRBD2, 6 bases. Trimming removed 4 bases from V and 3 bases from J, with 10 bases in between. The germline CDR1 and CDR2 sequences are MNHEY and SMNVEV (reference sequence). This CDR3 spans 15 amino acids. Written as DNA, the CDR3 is TGTGCCAGCAGTTCAGGGACTTATGGGGCCAACGTCCTGACTTTC. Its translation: CASSSGTYGANVLTF.

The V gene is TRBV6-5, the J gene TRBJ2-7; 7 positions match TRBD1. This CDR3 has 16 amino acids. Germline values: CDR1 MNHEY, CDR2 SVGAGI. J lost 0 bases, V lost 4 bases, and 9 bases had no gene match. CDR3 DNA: TGTGCCAGCAGTTTCATGCCGGCAGGGGGCTCCTACGAGCAGTACTTC. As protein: CASSFMPAGGSYEQYF.

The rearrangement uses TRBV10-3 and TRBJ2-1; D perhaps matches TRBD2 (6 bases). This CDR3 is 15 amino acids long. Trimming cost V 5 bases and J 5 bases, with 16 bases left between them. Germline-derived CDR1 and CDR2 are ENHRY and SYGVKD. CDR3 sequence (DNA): TGTGCCATCAGTCCGCGAGGAGGGGTCAACAATGAGCAGTTCTTC. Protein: CAISPRGGVNNEQFF.